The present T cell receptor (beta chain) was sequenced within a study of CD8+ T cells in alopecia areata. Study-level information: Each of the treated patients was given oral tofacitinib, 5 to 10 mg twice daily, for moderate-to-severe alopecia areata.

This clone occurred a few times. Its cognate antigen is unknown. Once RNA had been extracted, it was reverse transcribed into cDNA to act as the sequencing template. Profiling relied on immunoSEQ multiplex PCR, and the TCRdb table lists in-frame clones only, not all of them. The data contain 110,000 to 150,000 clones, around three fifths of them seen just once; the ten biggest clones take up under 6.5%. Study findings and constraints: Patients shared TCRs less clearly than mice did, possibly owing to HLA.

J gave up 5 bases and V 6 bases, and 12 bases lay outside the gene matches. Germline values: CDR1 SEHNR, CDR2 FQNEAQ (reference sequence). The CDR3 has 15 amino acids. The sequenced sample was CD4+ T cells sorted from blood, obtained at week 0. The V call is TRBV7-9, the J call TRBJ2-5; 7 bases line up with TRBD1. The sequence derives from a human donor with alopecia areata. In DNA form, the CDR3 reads TGTGCCAGCAGGTTACCCAATTCCAGGGGGGAGACCCAGTACTTC. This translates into CASRLPNSRGETQYF.